These 9 T cell receptor beta chains were all obtained from the same sample, sequenced in a study of T-cell reconstitution after alpha-beta-depleted transplantation in children (TCRdb year 2016). Library prep was done by PCR. The sequencing machine was an Illumina HiSeq 2500. To normalize quantification of the TCRbeta repertoire, the TCR libraries were built with molecular barcoding that relied on unique molecular identifiers. Clones were called with MiXCR by TCRdb after fastp trimmed the public reads at Q25, and only in-frame beta chains were retained. Every CDR3 protein is listed once, alongside the most common genes and DNA of its rows. The sample yields about 540,000 distinct CDR3 sequences; about a sixth were counted once. The biggest ten clones account for 3.3% of the sample. The sample in question was PBMCs from the stem cell graft donor, obtained from the stem cell graft. These receptors originate from a human donor who donated a stem cell graft to a child with acute lymphoblastic leukemia.

The chain employs TRBV27 and TRBJ1-1; possibly TRBD1 for D (6 bases). Germline CDR1 reads MNHEY; CDR2 reads SMNVEV (reference sequence). Trimming took 4 bases from V and 4 from J, leaving 10 bases between them. The CDR3 runs 13 residues. The DNA for the CDR3 is TGTGCCAGCAGTTACTCAGGGGCCACTGAAGCTTTCTTT. Protein: CASSYSGATEAFF.

The genes are TRBV20-1 and TRBJ2-2; no firm D call. From germline, CDR1 is DFQATT and CDR2 SNEGSKA (reference sequence). With 3 bases removed from V and 4 bases from J, the gap between germline ends came to 9 bases. The length of the CDR3 is 13 residues. The CDR3, as DNA: TGCAGTGCTAGGACGGGTTTCACCGGGGAGCTGTTTTTT. Its translation is CSARTGFTGELFF.

The chain uses TRBV20-1 and TRBJ2-2; D might be TRBD1 or TRBD2, each matching 6 bases. CDR1 and CDR2 (germline): DFQATT, SNEGSKA (reference sequence). V was shortened by 0 bases and J by 6 bases, with 17 bases between the two germline ends. The CDR3 runs 16 residues. CDR3 sequence reads: CSARDLWEDSPGELFF. CDR3 nucleotide sequence: TGCAGTGCTAGAGATCTTTGGGAGGACAGCCCCGGGGAGCTGTTTTTT.

The genes are TRBV29-1 and TRBJ2-1; D gene ambiguous. Germline V gene data show CDR1 as SQVTM and CDR2 as ANQGSEA. This CDR3 comprises 14 residues. Trimming shortened V by 7 bases and J by 7 bases, and 20 bases separated the two germline ends. This CDR3 reads CSAHRPKRVNEQFF. For the CDR3, the DNA is TGCAGCGCTCACCGGCCCAAAAGGGTTAATGAGCAGTTCTTC.

This chain uses TRBV6-5 with TRBJ2-1, with 15 bases aligning to TRBD2. CDR1 MNHEY and CDR2 SVGAGI come from the germline V gene. Trimming removed 7 bases from V and 6 bases from J; junction bases left unmatched: 4. The CDR3 has 15 amino acids. The DNA for the CDR3 is TGTGCCAGCATTAGGACTAGCGGGAGGGCCAATGAGCAGTTCTTC. Translating it yields CASIRTSGRANEQFF.

This clonotype was seen only a few times. The V call is TRBV3-1, the J call TRBJ2-2; D is possibly TRBD1 (6 bases). CDR1 LGHDT and CDR2 YNNKEL come from the germline V gene (reference sequence). The V end lost 7 bases, the J end lost 6 bases, and 6 bases lay between the germline ends. The CDR3 totals 11 residues. CDR3 sequence (DNA): TGTGCCAGCAACAGGGCCGGGGAGCTGTTTTTT. Its translation is CASNRAGELFF.

The chain has TRBV28 and TRBJ2-7, with 7 bases fitting TRBD2. V was pared by 5 bases and J by 0 bases, with 4 bases of the junction left unmatched. The CDR3 consists of 14 residues. Per germline, CDR1 MDHEN and CDR2 SYDVKM. This CDR3 is CASSGLAASYEQYF. The CDR3 bases are TGTGCCAGCAGTGGGCTAGCGGCCTCCTACGAGCAGTACTTC.

This clonotype is a singleton in its sample. The chain couples TRBV10-3 to TRBJ1-5; 10 positions match TRBD1. The length of the CDR3 is 14 residues. The germline V gene has CDR1 ENHRY and CDR2 SYGVKD. V lost 4 bases and J lost 5; bases outside the gene matches: 2. CDR3 in amino acids: CAISGTGGDQPQHF. CDR3 nucleotide sequence: TGTGCCATCAGTGGGACAGGGGGAGATCAGCCCCAGCATTTT.

This clonotype has a handful of counts. Here the CDR3 DNA reads TGTGCCAGCAGTTACGCGGCAGGGGCCGAGTACGAGCAGTACTTC. Its protein product is CASSYAAGAEYEQYF. The V call is TRBV6-5, the J call TRBJ2-7; maybe TRBD1 (6 bases). Germline assignment: CDR1 MNHEY and CDR2 SVGAGI. V lost 2 bases to trimming and J lost 4 bases, with 15 bases between them. The CDR3 length is 15 residues.